This T cell receptor (beta chain) was found in a study of blood T cell repertoires in COVID-19 (dated by TCRdb to about 2020). Background for the entire study: Samples covering the acute and convalescent phases of COVID-19 were provided by collaborators in the United States, Italy and Spain. The prospective study material was composed of cDNA or gDNA derived from T cells, B-cell-depleted T cells, or PBMCs. Deeply sampled blood TCRbeta repertoires from subjects exposed to, actively infected with, or recovered from COVID-19 were included in the dataset. The repertoires were released in a freely available public database intended as a resource for research on the immune response to SARS-CoV-2. Samples came from the ongoing ImmuneRACE study (first 160 participants) plus 1,254 subjects from 6 global collaborators. The sample metadata nearly always contained a de-identified subject ID, COVID-19 status, age in years and sex. HLA class I and class II types, where available, came from metadata supplied by the sample provider rather than from assay-based typing. Summary of the overall study and its limitations: How much clinical and demographic metadata was included differed by source and by participant, and the metadata was provided uncurated.

One collaborating source in Seattle enrolled patients while the patients were actively infected and followed the patients over time throughout the course of disease. The collaborating institutions used their own protocols to collect whole blood in K2EDTA tubes. For TCRbeta analysis, collaborators shipped samples in one of three forms: frozen whole blood, isolated PBMCs, or DNA extracted from either of those sample types. TCRbeta CDR3 regions were amplified from genomic DNA using the immunoSEQ Assay, a bias-controlled multiplex PCR. The study's own analysis went as follows. Within the assay, amplification of reference gene primers was used to estimate how many nucleated cells each sample contained. To quantify the absolute abundance of each unique TCRbeta CDR3 rearrangement, sequence reads were collapsed and filtered. For each sample, productive Simpson clonality was calculated by taking the square root of Simpson's diversity index across productive rearrangements. As stored in TCRdb, this immuneACCESS dataset retains in-frame rearrangements with V and J assigned. A fraction of the clones does not appear; measured against another copy, unresolved V genes explain less than half of the discrepancy, and the remainder lacks a known reason. V and J calls and clone size are as listed in that table; D and trimming were resolved from the DNA. The sample contains about 370,000 clones, 89% of them found a single time. Of the sample, 2.5% to 3.5% falls within the top ten clones.

As concerns this clone: Its antigen is not yet known. Per-base quality was not reported, and no clone a single base away is much larger than it.

This TCR was recovered from a woman aged 25 to 39 with COVID-19, enrolled during active disease. Sequenced sample: peripheral blood.

In nucleotide form, the sequence is TGTGCCATCAGTGAAAACCCCATCGGGGAGACCCAGTACTTC. Protein translation: CAISENPIGETQYF. Here the chain combines TRBV10-3 and TRBJ2-5; too little of a D gene remains to name it. The germline V gene sets CDR1 to ENHRY and CDR2 to SYGVKD. Deletion took 3 bases off V and 5 bases off J, with a span of 13 bases between the germline ends. Spanning cysteine to phenylalanine, the CDR3 consists of 14 amino acids. The kept DNA is CDR3 alone, 42 bases in frame from the first base.